This T cell receptor (beta chain) was sequenced for a study of T cell responses to AZD1222 COVID-19 vaccine. With 5 bases clipped from V and 8 bases from J, the junction kept 10 bases outside the gene matches. The CDR3 has 14 amino acids. CDR1 is SGHTA, CDR2 FQGNSA, per germline. Pooling covered second doses at about 4 or about 12 weeks. Only a few counts were recorded for this clone. The antigen is unknown. Clones were read by immunoSEQ multiplex PCR, and TCRdb kept only the in-frame ones, dropping some. The table shows about 94,000 clones, with around nine tenths occurring only once. Points from the study as a whole: Mostly white British, mostly female donors; authors suggested clonal diversity may be underestimated. Only a handful of AZD1222 recipients, several in all, had baseline seropositivity.

The chain couples TRBV7-2 to TRBJ1-1; 8 nucleotides align to TRBD1. This clonotype originated in an adult who received the AZD1222 COVID-19 vaccine. This material consisted of peripheral blood, taken 28 days after the second AZD1222 dose. The chain's CDR3 is CASSLLGQGAEAFF. CDR3 bases: TGTGCCAGCAGCCTGCTCGGACAGGGAGCCGAAGCTTTCTTT.